This is a list of T cell receptor beta chains from one sample in a study of blood T cell repertoires in COVID-19. Generated by immunoSEQ multiplex PCR, the TCRdb table keeps only in-frame clones and is missing some. The table lists about 370,000 clones, approximately 89% of them singletons. The sample comprised PBMCs or T cells enriched from blood (not recorded which). The origin of the receptors is a woman aged 25 to 39 who had recovered from COVID-19. The CDR3 runs from the conserved cysteine through the conserved F or W. The order of the fields is D gene, V gene, clone size, J gene, CDR3 protein, CDR3 DNA. D genes are given only for firm matches. Not all rows give a size; the values are once, few, many and, for expanded clones, a class.

d_call: -
v_call: TRBV18
clone_size: -
j_call: TRBJ2-7
cdr3_aa: CASSRAGITYEQYF
cdr3_nt: TGTGCCAGCTCACGGGCAGGGATTACCTACGAGCAGTACTTC

d_call: TRBD2
v_call: TRBV5-6
clone_size: once
j_call: TRBJ2-7
cdr3_aa: CASSLVLSGSSYEQYF
cdr3_nt: TGTGCCAGCAGCTTGGTGCTCAGCGGGAGCTCCTACGAGCAGTACTTC

d_call: -
v_call: TRBV19
clone_size: -
j_call: TRBJ1-6
cdr3_aa: CASSKGGVGSPLHF
cdr3_nt: TGTGCCAGTAGCAAGGGGGGGGTCGGTTCACCCCTCCACTTT

d_call: -
v_call: TRBV9
clone_size: -
j_call: TRBJ2-2
cdr3_aa: CASSVVDTGELFF
cdr3_nt: TGTGCCAGCAGCGTAGTAGATACCGGGGAGCTGTTTTTT

d_call: TRBD1
v_call: TRBV27
clone_size: -
j_call: TRBJ2-7
cdr3_aa: CASSLRTGTGLSITYEQYF
cdr3_nt: TGTGCCAGCAGTTTAAGAACCGGGACAGGATTATCAATTACCTACGAGCAGTACTTC

d_call: TRBD1
v_call: TRBV6-5
clone_size: -
j_call: TRBJ2-7
cdr3_aa: CASNRAGGNYEQYF
cdr3_nt: TGTGCCAGCAACAGGGCAGGGGGCAATTACGAGCAGTACTTC

d_call: TRBD1
v_call: TRBV9
clone_size: -
j_call: TRBJ2-5
cdr3_aa: CASSGGQGEETQYF
cdr3_nt: TGTGCCAGCAGCGGCGGACAGGGGGAAGAGACCCAGTACTTC

d_call: TRBD2
v_call: TRBV10-3
clone_size: -
j_call: TRBJ2-5
cdr3_aa: CAMAGGLAGGPKTQYF
cdr3_nt: TGTGCCATGGCCGGGGGACTAGCGGGAGGGCCGAAGACCCAGTACTTC

d_call: -
v_call: TRBV11-2
clone_size: -
j_call: TRBJ2-5
cdr3_aa: CASSLYVGVGETQYF
cdr3_nt: TGTGCCAGCAGCTTATATGTAGGGGTCGGGGAGACCCAGTACTTC

d_call: -
v_call: TRBV28
clone_size: few
j_call: TRBJ1-3
cdr3_aa: CASYTLSGNTIYF
cdr3_nt: TGTGCCAGCTACACCCTCTCTGGAAACACCATATATTTT

d_call: -
v_call: TRBV9
clone_size: -
j_call: TRBJ1-2
cdr3_aa: CASSVDPTTRHF
cdr3_nt: TGTGCCAGCAGCGTAGATCCAACAACGCGGCACTTC

d_call: -
v_call: TRBV3-1/TRBV3-2
clone_size: -
j_call: TRBJ1-2
cdr3_aa: CASSQVRNYGYTF
cdr3_nt: TGTGCCAGCAGCCAAGTCAGGAACTATGGCTACACCTTC

d_call: -
v_call: TRBV3-1/TRBV3-2
clone_size: once
j_call: TRBJ2-1
cdr3_aa: CASSLENEQFF
cdr3_nt: TGTGCCAGCAGCCTGGAGAATGAGCAGTTCTTC

d_call: -
v_call: TRBV9
clone_size: -
j_call: TRBJ1-3
cdr3_aa: CASSVVGGNRNTIYF
cdr3_nt: TGTGCCAGCAGCGTAGTGGGGGGTAACAGAAACACCATATATTTT

d_call: -
v_call: TRBV10-1
clone_size: -
j_call: TRBJ2-7
cdr3_aa: CASSESWRDYEQYF
cdr3_nt: TGCGCCAGCAGTGAGTCGTGGAGGGACTACGAGCAGTACTTC

d_call: TRBD2
v_call: TRBV6-5
clone_size: once
j_call: TRBJ2-2
cdr3_aa: CASKQWREVPGELFF
cdr3_nt: TGTGCCAGCAAGCAGTGGCGGGAGGTTCCCGGGGAGCTGTTTTTT

d_call: TRBD1
v_call: TRBV30
clone_size: -
j_call: TRBJ1-2
cdr3_aa: CAWSLQSGGAPGGYTF
cdr3_nt: TGTGCCTGGAGTTTACAATCAGGGGGCGCCCCGGGGGGCTACACCTTC

d_call: TRBD2
v_call: TRBV28
clone_size: -
j_call: TRBJ2-3
cdr3_aa: CASSLWGGRASDTQYF
cdr3_nt: TGTGCCAGCAGTTTATGGGGCGGGAGGGCCTCAGATACGCAGTATTTT

d_call: TRBD2
v_call: TRBV4-1
clone_size: -
j_call: TRBJ2-1
cdr3_aa: CASSRLTSGRLDEQFF
cdr3_nt: TGCGCCAGCAGCCGGTTGACTAGCGGGAGACTCGATGAGCAGTTCTTC

d_call: -
v_call: TRBV7-9
clone_size: -
j_call: TRBJ1-1
cdr3_aa: CASSLNPTRDTEAFF
cdr3_nt: TGTGCCAGCAGCTTAAACCCTACTAGGGACACTGAAGCTTTCTTT

d_call: TRBD2
v_call: TRBV30
clone_size: once
j_call: TRBJ2-3
cdr3_aa: CAWSQRGVTDTQYF
cdr3_nt: TGTGCCTGGAGCCAGCGGGGGGTCACAGATACGCAGTATTTT

d_call: -
v_call: TRBV6-1
clone_size: -
j_call: TRBJ2-1
cdr3_aa: CASSEGGRAYEQFF
cdr3_nt: TGTGCCAGCAGTGAAGGGGGCAGGGCCTATGAGCAGTTCTTC

d_call: TRBD1
v_call: TRBV27
clone_size: -
j_call: TRBJ2-5
cdr3_aa: CASSPGDRGLLETQYF
cdr3_nt: TGTGCCAGCAGTCCCGGGGACAGGGGGCTTTTGGAGACCCAGTACTTC

d_call: TRBD1
v_call: TRBV18
clone_size: -
j_call: TRBJ1-1
cdr3_aa: CASSPPRGHPDHTEAFF
cdr3_nt: TGTGCCAGCTCACCACCGAGGGGGCACCCAGACCACACTGAAGCTTTCTTT

d_call: TRBD1
v_call: TRBV11-3
clone_size: -
j_call: TRBJ2-1
cdr3_aa: CASSMSGTADNEQFF
cdr3_nt: TGTGCCAGCAGCATGTCCGGGACAGCCGACAATGAGCAGTTCTTC

d_call: TRBD1
v_call: TRBV11-2
clone_size: -
j_call: TRBJ1-4
cdr3_aa: CASSGQELPYEKLFF
cdr3_nt: TGTGCCAGCAGCGGACAGGAGTTACCTTATGAAAAACTGTTTTTT

d_call: TRBD2
v_call: TRBV2
clone_size: -
j_call: TRBJ2-2
cdr3_aa: CASTAGLAGGTGELFF
cdr3_nt: TGTGCCAGCACCGCGGGGCTAGCGGGGGGGACCGGGGAGCTGTTTTTT

d_call: TRBD1
v_call: TRBV5-1
clone_size: many
j_call: TRBJ1-2
cdr3_aa: CASSLDNTGGDNGYTF
cdr3_nt: TGCGCCAGCAGCTTGGACAATACAGGGGGTGATAATGGCTACACCTTC

d_call: -
v_call: TRBV7-2
clone_size: -
j_call: TRBJ1-2
cdr3_aa: CASSLVGITGGYTF
cdr3_nt: TGTGCCAGCAGCTTAGTTGGAATTACAGGGGGCTACACCTTC

d_call: TRBD2
v_call: TRBV14
clone_size: once
j_call: TRBJ2-7
cdr3_aa: CASSRQSLGASGRARTYEQYF
cdr3_nt: TGTGCCAGCAGCCGACAATCATTAGGGGCTAGCGGGAGGGCCCGTACCTACGAGCAGTACTTC

d_call: TRBD1
v_call: TRBV30
clone_size: -
j_call: TRBJ2-2
cdr3_aa: CAWSIRTGGSGGELFF
cdr3_nt: TGTGCCTGGAGCATACGGACAGGGGGCTCAGGCGGGGAGCTGTTTTTT

d_call: -
v_call: TRBV7-8
clone_size: -
j_call: TRBJ1-2
cdr3_aa: CASSLAGPGIIGYTF
cdr3_nt: TGTGCCAGCAGCTTAGCGGGTCCCGGGATTATCGGCTACACCTTC

d_call: TRBD2
v_call: TRBV7-8
clone_size: few
j_call: TRBJ2-7
cdr3_aa: CASSPGTSKVEQYF
cdr3_nt: TGTGCCAGCAGCCCCGGGACTAGCAAAGTCGAGCAGTACTTC

d_call: -
v_call: TRBV10-3
clone_size: -
j_call: TRBJ2-7
cdr3_aa: CAISEGDTRFSNFYEQYF
cdr3_nt: TGTGCCATCAGTGAAGGGGACACCCGTTTTTCCAACTTCTACGAGCAGTACTTC

d_call: -
v_call: TRBV19
clone_size: -
j_call: TRBJ1-5
cdr3_aa: CASSMRTVLSNQPQHF
cdr3_nt: TGTGCCAGTAGTATGAGGACAGTTCTTAGCAATCAGCCCCAGCATTTT

d_call: TRBD1
v_call: TRBV18
clone_size: -
j_call: TRBJ2-3
cdr3_aa: CASSRINRDRVLADTQYF
cdr3_nt: TGTGCCAGCTCACGCATTAACCGGGACAGGGTGTTGGCAGATACGCAGTATTTT

d_call: -
v_call: TRBV4-3
clone_size: -
j_call: TRBJ1-5
cdr3_aa: CASSQDRWQGYNQPQHF
cdr3_nt: TGCGCCAGCAGCCAAGATCGCTGGCAGGGCTACAATCAGCCCCAGCATTTT

d_call: -
v_call: TRBV6-5
clone_size: once
j_call: TRBJ1-2
cdr3_aa: CASRHYNRDGYTF
cdr3_nt: TGTGCCAGCAGGCACTACAACAGGGATGGCTACACCTTC

d_call: -
v_call: TRBV14
clone_size: once
j_call: TRBJ2-7
cdr3_aa: CASSGDRRYEQYF
cdr3_nt: TGTGCCAGCAGCGGAGACAGGAGATACGAGCAGTACTTC

d_call: -
v_call: TRBV7-8
clone_size: few
j_call: TRBJ1-5
cdr3_aa: CASSSRDTTPNQPQHF
cdr3_nt: TGTGCCAGCAGCTCCCGGGACACAACACCGAATCAGCCCCAGCATTTT

d_call: -
v_call: TRBV19
clone_size: -
j_call: TRBJ1-5
cdr3_aa: CASSNFRSLNQPQHF
cdr3_nt: TGTGCCAGTAGTAACTTTCGCTCCCTCAATCAGCCCCAGCATTTT

d_call: TRBD1
v_call: TRBV4-2
clone_size: -
j_call: TRBJ1-6
cdr3_aa: CASSLDRALNSPLHF
cdr3_nt: TGTGCCAGCAGCCTTGACAGGGCCCTTAATTCACCCCTCCACTTT

d_call: TRBD1
v_call: TRBV5-1
clone_size: -
j_call: TRBJ1-1
cdr3_aa: CASSLRQGAGTEAFF
cdr3_nt: TGCGCCAGCAGCTTACGACAGGGGGCGGGCACTGAAGCTTTCTTT

d_call: TRBD1
v_call: TRBV6-6
clone_size: -
j_call: TRBJ1-2
cdr3_aa: CASSYSTGEGEGYTF
cdr3_nt: TGTGCCAGCAGTTACTCGACAGGGGAGGGAGAGGGCTACACCTTC

d_call: TRBD1
v_call: TRBV5-1
clone_size: -
j_call: TRBJ2-7
cdr3_aa: CASSLERQGVSEQYF
cdr3_nt: TGCGCCAGCAGCTTGGAGAGACAGGGCGTTTCCGAGCAGTACTTC

d_call: TRBD2
v_call: TRBV27
clone_size: -
j_call: TRBJ2-5
cdr3_aa: CASSRSGLAEETQYF
cdr3_nt: TGTGCCAGCAGCCGCTCAGGACTAGCGGAAGAGACCCAGTACTTC

d_call: TRBD2
v_call: TRBV4-2
clone_size: -
j_call: TRBJ2-3
cdr3_aa: CASSPWGGDTQYF
cdr3_nt: TGTGCCAGCAGCCCCTGGGGGGGAGATACGCAGTATTTT

d_call: -
v_call: TRBV7-2
clone_size: -
j_call: TRBJ2-1
cdr3_aa: CASSKDGSSYNEQFF
cdr3_nt: TGTGCCAGCAGCAAAGACGGGAGCTCCTACAATGAGCAGTTCTTC

d_call: TRBD1
v_call: TRBV4-2
clone_size: -
j_call: TRBJ1-1
cdr3_aa: CASSQDAGGSISTEAFF
cdr3_nt: TGTGCCAGCAGCCAAGATGCAGGGGGCTCTATTAGCACTGAAGCTTTCTTT